This T cell receptor beta chain was observed in a study of CXCR3-negative and CXCR3-positive naive CD8 T cells. Comments on this clonotype: As yet, its antigen is unknown.

UMI-labeled 5' RACE yielded the TRB cDNA libraries. Reanalyzing the 5' RACE reads, TCRdb keeps one entry per CDR3 protein, without DNA. In total, the table holds tens of thousands of distinct CDR3 sequences. The study, taken as a whole, reports: When CXCR3-positive naive cells were set against CXCR3-negative naive cells, the former had more hydrophobic TRB CDR3s.

This TCR derives from a human donor in good health. Some clones in this sample may be carry-over from other donors' samples. The sample taken for sequencing was naive CXCR3+ CD8+ T cells from blood. Subset defined: CD45RO-CCR7+CD27+CD95- naive CD8+ T cells expressing CXCR3 (TNR3+).

The chain's CDR3 is CASSKQGAVGELFF. This chain connects TRBV6-5 to TRBJ2-2; TCRdb calls TRBD1, which cannot be checked without DNA. Germline loops: CDR1 MNHEY, CDR2 SVGAGI. CDR3 length: 14 residues.